Many counts were recorded for the clone carrying this TCR beta chain. No antigen is known for it. A quantitative 5'-RACE method, one with molecular barcodes, was used to make TCR beta libraries. TCRdb passed the 5' RACE reads through MiXCR, listing each CDR3 protein once. The table records around 300,000 distinct CDR3 sequences, under 14% of them present only once. The V gene lost 3 bases and the J gene lost 1 base, with 16 bases spanning the gap. This CDR3 is 17 amino acids long. Germline-derived CDR1 and CDR2 are LNHDA and SQIVND (reference sequence). This record belongs to a study of CD8 T cells in ankylosing spondylitis. Points from the study as a whole: Apparently characteristic of ankylosing spondylitis blood was a TCR beta motif (about eight highly homologous variants). There were earlier reports of some motif variants in reactive arthritis synovial fluid and blood. Researchers report that disease-linked clones proved CD8+ and relatively rare in peripheral blood.

This sequence was found in a female donor with ankylosing spondylitis or in good health (not recorded which). The chain employs TRBV19 and TRBJ2-1; no definite D call. Specimen: blood, either unsorted or a sorted T cell fraction (not recorded which). CDR3 sequence (DNA): TGTGCCAGTAGTATCAGCCCAAGAATTAGGTCCTACAATGAGCAGTTCTTC. Translation: CASSISPRIRSYNEQFF.